This TCR beta chain derives from a study of blood T cell repertoires in COVID-19. Across the study: The United States, Italy and Spain provided the acute and convalescent COVID-19 samples. Nucleic acid was either cDNA or gDNA, and it came from T cells, B-cell-depleted T cells, or PBMCs.

This clone showed up just once. Original processing notes: Estimated nucleated cell counts came from reference gene primer amplification. Repertoires were generated with immunoSEQ multiplex PCR, while TCRdb's copy carries only in-frame clones and drops some. That table is the source of V, J and clone size, and D and trimming were worked out from the DNA. The sample lists about 160,000 clones, approximately 91% occurring once. V dropped 3 bases and J dropped 1; count of bases not matched to a gene: 2. CDR1 and CDR2 from the germline V gene are SGHRS and YFSETQ. The CDR3 length is 15 residues. This chain connects TRBV5-1 to TRBJ1-1, with TRBD1 identical over 11 bases. The specimen was peripheral blood. The source of this sequence is a man younger than 30 with acute or convalescent COVID-19. The CDR3 coding sequence is TGCGCCAGCAGCTGGACAGGGGGCCCGAACACTGAAGCTTTCTTT. This codes for CASSWTGGPNTEAFF.